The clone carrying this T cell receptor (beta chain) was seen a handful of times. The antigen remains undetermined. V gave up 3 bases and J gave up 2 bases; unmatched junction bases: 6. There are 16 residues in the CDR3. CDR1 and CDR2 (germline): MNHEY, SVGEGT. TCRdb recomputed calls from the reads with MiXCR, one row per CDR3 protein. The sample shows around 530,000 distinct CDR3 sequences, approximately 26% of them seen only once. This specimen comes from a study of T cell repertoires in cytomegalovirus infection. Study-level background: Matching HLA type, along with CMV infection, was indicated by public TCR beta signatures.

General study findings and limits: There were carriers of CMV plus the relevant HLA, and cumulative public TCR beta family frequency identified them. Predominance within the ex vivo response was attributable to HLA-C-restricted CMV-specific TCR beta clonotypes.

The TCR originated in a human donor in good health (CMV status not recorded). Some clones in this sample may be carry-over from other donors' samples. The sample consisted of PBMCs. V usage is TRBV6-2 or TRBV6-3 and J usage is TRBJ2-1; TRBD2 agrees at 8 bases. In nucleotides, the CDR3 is TGTGCCAGCAGTTATCCGGCGGGAGGAGCCTACAATGAGCAGTTCTTC. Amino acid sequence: CASSYPAGGAYNEQFF.